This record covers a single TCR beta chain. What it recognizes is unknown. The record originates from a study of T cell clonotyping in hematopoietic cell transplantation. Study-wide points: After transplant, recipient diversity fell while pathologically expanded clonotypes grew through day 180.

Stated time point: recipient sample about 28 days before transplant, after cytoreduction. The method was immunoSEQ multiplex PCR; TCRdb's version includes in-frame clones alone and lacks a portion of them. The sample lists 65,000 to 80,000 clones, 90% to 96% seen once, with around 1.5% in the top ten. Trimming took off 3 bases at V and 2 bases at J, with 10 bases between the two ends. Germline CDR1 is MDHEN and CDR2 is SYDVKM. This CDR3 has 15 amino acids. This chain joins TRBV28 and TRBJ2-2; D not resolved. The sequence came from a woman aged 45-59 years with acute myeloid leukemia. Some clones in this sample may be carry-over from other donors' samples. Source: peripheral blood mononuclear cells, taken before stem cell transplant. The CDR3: CASSFHQANTGELFF. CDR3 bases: TGTGCCAGCAGTTTTCATCAAGCCAACACCGGGGAGCTGTTTTTT.